This entry lists 14 T cell receptor beta chains sequenced from one sample in a study of shared clonotypes between healthy human individuals. The repertoire was sequenced with immunoSEQ multiplex PCR; TCRdb's copy has only in-frame clones and lacks some. The sample carries roughly 2.5 million clones, around 94% recorded once. Material: naive CD4+ T cells sorted from blood. Subset defined: CD45RA+ positively selected. These receptor sequences come from a man aged 18 to 29 in good health.

The chain employs TRBV28 and TRBJ1-4, with no clear D. Germline-derived CDR1 and CDR2 are MDHEN and SYDVKM. V was pared by 6 bases and J by 5 bases, with 7 bases between. This CDR3 has 12 amino acids. The CDR3: CASRQRNEKLFF. The CDR3 DNA follows: TGTGCCAGCAGACAGAGAAATGAAAAACTGTTTTTT.

The rearrangement uses TRBV5-1 and TRBJ2-7; 9 bases agree with TRBD1. V shed 8 bases, J shed 3 bases, and the junction held 15 bases outside the gene matches. The CDR3 consists of 16 residues. Germline V gene data show CDR1 as SGHRS and CDR2 as YFSETQ. CDR3 bases: TGCGCCAGTAAACTGGCCGGGACAGGGACGATCTACGAGCAGTACTTC. This encodes CASKLAGTGTIYEQYF.

V usage is TRBV11-2 and J usage is TRBJ1-1; D might be TRBD1 (5 bases). Germline CDR1 reads SGHAT; CDR2 reads FQNNGV. V gave up 5 bases and J gave up 1 base, with 17 bases separating them. CDR3 size: 16 residues. CDR3 loop: CASSPTDGRGNTEAFF. CDR3 DNA sequence: TGTGCCAGCAGCCCGACAGATGGCCGAGGGAACACTGAAGCTTTCTTT.

The chain uses TRBV11-2 and TRBJ1-3; D remains ambiguous. This CDR3 contains 19 residues. V was trimmed by 4 bases and J by 1 base, leaving 23 bases between them. Germline CDR1 and CDR2: SGHAT and FQNNGV. The CDR3 coding sequence is TGTGCCAGCAGCTCCATCGAGCGTGCGGGATCAGAGTCTGGAAACACCATATATTTT. The encoded protein is CASSSIERAGSESGNTIYF.

The sample holds a few counts of this clone. The genes are TRBV6-5 and TRBJ1-5, with a weak D call TRBD1 (5 bases). The CDR3 sequence is 15 residues long. CDR1 is MNHEY, CDR2 SVGAGI, per germline. Trimming cost V 5 bases and J 7 bases, with 18 bases left between them. In DNA form, the CDR3 reads TGTGCCAGCAGTCGTGGGGGTGGCACGGGCCAGCCCCAGCATTTT. As protein: CASSRGGGTGQPQHF.

The V gene is TRBV7-8, the J gene TRBJ1-6; a possible D gene is TRBD1 (5 bases). This CDR3 has 16 amino acids. The germline V and J ends were trimmed by 0 bases and 10 bases, with 16 bases remaining between them. Germline V gives CDR1 SGHVS, CDR2 FQNEAQ. Here the CDR3 reads CASSLAMSGFFSPLHF. Written as DNA, the CDR3 is TGTGCCAGCAGCTTAGCTATGTCAGGGTTTTTCTCACCCCTCCACTTT.

The rearrangement links TRBV19 to TRBJ1-6; 9 positions match TRBD1. Germline CDR1 reads LNHDA; CDR2 reads SQIVND (reference sequence). V shed 5 bases, J shed 7 bases, and the junction held 12 bases outside the gene matches. The CDR3 has 17 amino acids. The CDR3 is CASSGVAGTGPNSPLHF. Written as DNA, the CDR3 is TGTGCCAGTAGTGGGGTTGCCGGGACAGGGCCCAATTCACCCCTCCACTTT.

As regards this clone: This sequence may be a read error, since a much larger clone differs from it by one base. This sample includes further DNA sequences coding for the same CDR3. As DNA, the CDR3 is TGTGCCAGCAGCTCCACAGATACGCAGTATTTT. This translates into CASSSTDTQYF. The V and J genes are TRBV11-2 and TRBJ2-3; D unresolved. The V and J ends lost 4 bases and 2 bases respectively, with 1 base between them. This CDR3 has 11 residues. From germline, CDR1 is SGHAT and CDR2 FQNNGV.

This chain joins TRBV5-1 and TRBJ2-7, with 8 bases matching TRBD1. Germline V gene sequence: CDR1 SGHRS, CDR2 YFSETQ. Unmatched junction bases numbered 9, after V lost 4 bases and J lost 6 bases. There are 14 residues in the CDR3. The CDR3 sequence: CASSPRTDRGEQYF. CDR3 sequence (DNA): TGCGCCAGCAGCCCCAGAACAGACAGGGGCGAGCAGTACTTC. Looking up the rest from reference TRBV5-1 and TRBJ2-7 gives the full variable domain: KAGVTQTPRYLIKTRGQQVTLSCSPISGHRSVSWYQQTPGQGLQFLFEYFSETQRNKGNFPGRFSGRQFSNSRSEMNVSTLELGDSALYLCASSPRTDRGEQYFGPGTRLTVT.

Only one count was recorded for this clone. J is TRBJ1-1 and V is TRBV5-1, with TRBD1 matching 10 bases. The J segment lost 0 bases and the V segment lost 3 bases, leaving 5 bases of the junction unmatched. CDR3 length: 16 residues. Per germline, CDR1 SGHRS and CDR2 YFSETQ. The CDR3, as DNA: TGCGCCAGCAGCTCGGGGACAGGGGTTATGAACACTGAAGCTTTCTTT. Translation gives CASSSGTGVMNTEAFF.

On this clone itself: Other nucleotide sequences from this sample produce the same CDR3. The chain couples TRBV7-2 to TRBJ2-5, with D tentatively TRBD1 (5 bases). The germline CDR1 and CDR2 sequences are SGHTA and FQGNSA. The CDR3 totals 14 residues. The V and J ends lost 0 bases and 2 bases respectively, with 7 bases between them. The CDR3 is CASSLAGRQETQYF. CDR3 coding DNA: TGTGCCAGCAGCTTAGCGGGGCGGCAAGAGACCCAGTACTTC. Drawing the rest from reference TRBV7-2 and TRBJ2-5, the complete variable domain is GAGVSQSPSNKVTEKGKDVELRCDPISGHTALYWYRQSLGQGLEFLIYFQGNSAPDKSGLPSDRFSAERTGGSVSTLTIQRTQQEDSAVYLCASSLAGRQETQYFGPGTRLLVL.

The genes are TRBV4-2 and TRBJ1-6, with D perhaps TRBD1 (6 bases). The germline CDR1 and CDR2 sequences are LGHNA and YNFKEQ. The V and J ends lost 2 bases and 11 bases respectively, with 19 bases between them. The CDR3 sequence is 16 residues long. The CDR3 DNA is TGTGCCAGCAGCCAAAGGGGGGGCCAATACTACGCACCCCTCCACTTT. It translates to CASSQRGGQYYAPLHF.

V gene TRBV5-1 combines with J gene TRBJ2-7; the D gene is possibly TRBD1 (6 bases). From germline, CDR1 is SGHRS and CDR2 YFSETQ. The V end was cut by 6 bases, the J end by 4 bases, with 17 bases between. The CDR3 consists of 14 residues. CDR3 in amino acids: CASTPLDSKYEQYF. Written as DNA, the CDR3 is TGCGCCAGCACCCCCCTGGACAGCAAATACGAGCAGTACTTC.

V is TRBV5-1 and J is TRBJ1-3; D is perhaps TRBD1 (5 bases). The CDR3 length is 15 residues. V dropped 2 bases and J dropped 8 bases, with 17 bases sitting between them. Germline CDR1 SGHRS, CDR2 YFSETQ. The DNA for the CDR3 is TGCGCCAGCAGCTTTGAGGGGCGCAGGATTGACACCATATATTTT. This sequence encodes CASSFEGRRIDTIYF.